The 26 T cell receptor beta chains below were found in one sample sequenced in a study of cytomegalovirus exposure and HLA in healthy donors (TCRdb year 2017). The library relied on the immunoSEQ multiplex PCR assay. Not all clones reach the TCRdb copy of this immuneACCESS table, which keeps in-frame sequences only. Checked studies attribute under half of the gap to unresolved V genes and leave the rest unexplained. This sample is represented by hundreds of thousands of clones; 86% of them were singletons. The ten largest clones represent over 0.75% of the sample. Sequencing was performed on PBMCs. These receptors all stem from a woman aged 18-29 years in good health and CMV-seronegative.

In this sample, this clone turned up a few times. V gene TRBV28 combines with J gene TRBJ1-2; D is unclear. CDR3 length equals 14 residues. Germline CDR1 is MDHEN and CDR2 is SYDVKM. The V end lost 6 bases, the J end lost 4 bases, and 15 bases lay between the germline ends. The CDR3 loop reads CASRPPQSGYGYTF. The CDR3 DNA is TGTGCCAGCAGGCCGCCACAGAGTGGCTATGGCTACACCTTC.

This clone was seen only once. This chain links TRBV11-1 with TRBJ2-7, with 7 bases lining up with TRBD2. CDR1 is SGHAT, CDR2 FQDESV, per germline (reference sequence). The CDR3 has 16 amino acids. The trim removed 4 bases at V and 4 bases at J, leaving 13 bases unmatched. Here the CDR3 DNA reads TGTGCCAGCAGCTCAGACCGGGACTATCTTAAGTACGAGCAGTACTTC. Its protein product is CASSSDRDYLKYEQYF.

The chain joins TRBV15 to TRBJ2-3; D is unresolved. This CDR3 is built from 14 residues. The V and J ends lost 3 bases and 0 bases respectively, with 7 bases between them. Germline loops: CDR1 LNHNV, CDR2 YYDKDF (reference sequence). CDR3 loop: CATSSGPSTDTQYF. The CDR3 bases are TGTGCCACCAGCAGCGGTCCAAGCACAGATACGCAGTATTTT.

A few counts support this clone. The rearrangement joins TRBV4-1 to TRBJ2-5, with D tentatively TRBD1 (6 bases). Germline CDR1 is MGHRA and CDR2 is YSYEKL. Trimming left V 1 base short and J 0 bases short, with 9 bases between. The CDR3 runs to 15 residues. For the CDR3, the DNA is TGCGCCAGCAGCCAAGCGCAGGGGTACCAAGAGACCCAGTACTTC. Amino acids: CASSQAQGYQETQYF.

V is TRBV6-5 and J is TRBJ2-7; 8 bases are shared with TRBD1. With V trimmed by 9 bases and J by 3 bases, 10 bases remained unmatched. The length of the CDR3 is 14 residues. Germline lookup yields CDR1 MNHEY and CDR2 SVGAGI. The CDR3 DNA reads TGTGCCAGTCACCTCGGGACAGGACTCTACGAGCAGTACTTC. It is translated as CASHLGTGLYEQYF.

This clone was seen a single time. The chain is built from TRBV2 and TRBJ1-2, with D tentatively TRBD1 (5 bases). Trimming pared 1 base from V and 3 bases from J, leaving 12 bases between. The CDR3 is made up of 15 amino acids. Germline loops: CDR1 SNHLY, CDR2 FYNNEI. The CDR3 spells CASSEEAGRDYGYTF. The DNA for the CDR3 is TGTGCCAGCAGTGAAGAGGCAGGGAGGGACTATGGCTACACCTTC. The complete variable domain, with remaining parts taken from reference TRBV2 and TRBJ1-2, reads EPEVTQTPSHQVTQMGQEVILRCVPISNHLYFYWYRQILGQKVEFLVSFYNNEISEKSEIFDDQFSVERPDGSNFTLKIRSTKLEDSAMYFCASSEEAGRDYGYTFGSGTRLTVV.

J is TRBJ2-1 and V is TRBV9, with TRBD2 matching 9 bases. With 4 bases clipped from V and 8 bases from J, the junction kept 13 bases outside the gene matches. In germline, CDR1 is SGDLS, CDR2 YYNGEE. This CDR3 comprises 16 residues. The CDR3, as DNA: TGTGCCAGCAGCCCCCGGGCGGGAGGGCCGACGGATGAGCAGTTCTTC. This translates into CASSPRAGGPTDEQFF.

V and J are TRBV2 and TRBJ2-1, with a tentative D call TRBD1 (5 bases). This CDR3 contains 13 residues. Germline CDR1 and CDR2: SNHLY and FYNNEI. Trimming pared 7 bases from V and 6 bases from J, leaving 13 bases between. The CDR3 sequence: CASKYDSLNEQFF. The CDR3 bases are TGTGCCAGCAAGTATGACAGTCTCAATGAGCAGTTCTTC.

The rearrangement uses TRBV10-3 and TRBJ2-3; possible D gene TRBD1, 6 bases. Germline CDR1 and CDR2: ENHRY and SYGVKD. The V end lost 10 bases, the J end lost 4 bases, and 12 bases lay between the germline ends. The CDR3 runs 12 residues. The CDR3 protein is CATSNRADTQYF. For the CDR3, the DNA is TGTGCCACCTCCAACAGGGCAGATACGCAGTATTTT.

This clone appeared a single time. The chain couples TRBV27 to TRBJ2-7; TRBD1 is a possible D gene (6 bases). The CDR3 contains 17 residues. CDR1 MNHEY and CDR2 SMNVEV come from the germline V gene (reference sequence). Trimming stripped 1 base from V and 6 bases from J, with 22 bases between. CDR3 residues: CASSLYPGAPSPGEQYF. CDR3 coding DNA: TGTGCCAGCAGTTTATATCCAGGGGCCCCCTCTCCGGGCGAGCAGTACTTC.

This CDR3 is CASSWGQLAGSYEQYF. CDR3 in DNA: TGTGCCAGCAGTTGGGGACAACTAGCGGGCTCCTACGAGCAGTACTTC. The rearrangement joins TRBV28 to TRBJ2-7, with TRBD2 matching 9 bases. The CDR3 loop spans 16 amino acids. With V trimmed by 4 bases and J by 0 bases, 7 bases remained unmatched. Germline CDR1 and CDR2: MDHEN and SYDVKM.

The rearrangement links TRBV5-1 to TRBJ2-1; TRBD1 matches at 11 bases. The CDR3 loop spans 19 amino acids. J lost 0 bases, V lost 1 base, and 9 bases had no gene match. Germline V lookup: CDR1 SGHRS, CDR2 YFSETQ. CDR3 in amino acids: CASSLFGTGGGSSYNEQFF. The CDR3 DNA reads as TGCGCCAGCAGCTTGTTCGGGACAGGGGGAGGCAGCTCCTACAATGAGCAGTTCTTC.

The V gene is TRBV25-1, the J gene TRBJ1-4; TRBD1 matches 7 bases. CDR1 is MGHDK, CDR2 SYGVNS, per germline. V lost 11 bases to trimming and J lost 5 bases; unmatched junction nucleotides: 20. The CDR3 covers 17 residues. CDR3 loop: CAEWDRRLPHSNEKLFF. As DNA, the CDR3 is TGTGCCGAGTGGGACAGAAGACTACCGCACTCAAATGAAAAACTGTTTTTT.

This chain links TRBV18 with TRBJ2-2; D remains unclear. The germline V gene encodes CDR1 KGHSH and CDR2 LQKENI. V lost 5 bases and J 0 bases, leaving 13 bases between the germline ends. This CDR3 comprises 16 residues. CDR3 DNA sequence: TGTGCCAGCTCAGAATCTGTACAATCGAACACCGGGGAGCTGTTTTTT. Translating gives CASSESVQSNTGELFF.

CDR3 sequence reads: CATKLAGESDTQYF. The CDR3 region has the DNA TGTGCCACCAAGCTAGCGGGGGAGAGTGATACGCAGTATTTT. The chain is built from TRBV10-3 and TRBJ2-3, with TRBD2 identical over 10 bases. V was clipped by 10 bases and J by 6 bases; unmatched bases: 10. This CDR3 is built from 14 residues. The germline V gene has CDR1 ENHRY and CDR2 SYGVKD.

In its sample, this clone was seen once. CDR3 amino acids: CASRGQGTSYEQYF. DNA of the CDR3: TGCGCCAGCAGGGGACAGGGCACCTCCTACGAGCAGTACTTC. The J gene is TRBJ2-7, the V gene TRBV5-1, with 9 bases aligning to TRBD1. V lost 5 bases to trimming and J lost 0 bases; unmatched junction nucleotides: 3. This CDR3 is 14 amino acids long. Germline V gene lookup returns CDR1 SGHRS and CDR2 YFSETQ.

This clone was counted many times. V gene TRBV28 combines with J gene TRBJ2-7; 7 bases are a match to TRBD1. V was pared by 3 bases and J by 11 bases, with 4 bases of the junction left unmatched. Germline CDR1 and CDR2: MDHEN and SYDVKM. This CDR3 comprises 11 residues. In nucleotides, the CDR3 is TGTGCCAGCAGTTTCCGGCAGGGGGAGTACTTC. It encodes CASSFRQGEYF.

V and J are TRBV28 and TRBJ1-6; D possibly corresponds to TRBD1 (5 bases). From germline, CDR1 is MDHEN and CDR2 SYDVKM. Trimming took off 5 bases at V and 11 bases at J, with 19 bases between the two ends. The CDR3 has 15 amino acids. The CDR3 is CASSLPPGHGTPLHF. The CDR3 DNA reads TGTGCCAGCAGTCTCCCCCCAGGGCATGGGACACCCCTCCACTTT.

This clone was observed a few times. DNA for the CDR3: TGTGCCAGCAGCTTTACAGGGTACGAGCAGTACTTC. Its protein is CASSFTGYEQYF. This sequence joins TRBV5-5 and TRBJ2-7; D possibly corresponds to TRBD1 (6 bases). The CDR3 runs to 12 residues. Germline V lookup: CDR1 SGHKS, CDR2 YYEKEE (reference sequence). With 2 bases removed from V and 4 bases from J, the gap between germline ends came to 7 bases.

A note on this clone: At one end, the junction sequence differs from germline, possibly due to a read error. J is TRBJ1-1 and V is TRBV6-4; 10 bases map to TRBD1. The CDR3 is 16 amino acids. CDR1 MRHNA and CDR2 SNTAGT come from the germline V gene. This CDR3 is CASSDPGQGVNTEAFF. CDR3 sequence (DNA): TGTGCCAGCAGTGACCCCGGACAGGGGGTGAACACCGAAGCTTTCTTT.

This clone occurred a few times. CDR3 nucleotides: TGCGCCAGCAGTGACAACTCCTACGAGCAGTACTTC. This gives the protein CASSDNSYEQYF. The chain recombines TRBV10-1 with TRBJ2-7; the D is unclear. Germline V gene sequence: CDR1 WNHNN, CDR2 SYGVQD (reference sequence). The V end was cut by 3 bases, the J end by 0 bases, with 3 bases between. The CDR3 contains 12 residues.

This clone was counted a few times. V gene TRBV7-8 combines with J gene TRBJ2-2, with D tentatively TRBD1 (7 bases). The CDR3 contains 16 residues. Trimming shortened V by 0 bases and J by 4 bases, and 12 bases separated the two germline ends. Germline loops: CDR1 SGHVS, CDR2 FQNEAQ. CDR3 nucleotides: TGTGCCAGCAGCTTAGCGCGGGACAGCTTCACCGGGGAGCTGTTTTTT. Its translation: CASSLARDSFTGELFF.

CDR3 in DNA: TGTGCCACTACGGGACAGGGACTCTACGAGCAGTACTTC. Its protein is CATTGQGLYEQYF. This chain links TRBV2 with TRBJ2-7; TRBD1 aligns across 9 bases. Germline loops: CDR1 SNHLY, CDR2 FYNNEI. This CDR3 comprises 13 residues. Unmatched junction bases numbered 7, after V lost 10 bases and J lost 3 bases.

The J gene is TRBJ2-3, the V gene TRBV7-9; 9 nucleotides line up with TRBD2. Trimming took 5 bases from V and 1 from J; bases not matched to a gene: 13. Germline lookup yields CDR1 SEHNR and CDR2 FQNEAQ (reference sequence). The CDR3 is made up of 18 amino acids. The CDR3 region is CASSLPPRASGGTDTQYF. The CDR3 nucleotides are TGTGCCAGCAGCCTACCTCCCCGGGCTAGCGGGGGCACAGATACGCAGTATTTT.

This chain joins TRBV5-1 and TRBJ1-4, with 8 bases identical to TRBD1. V shed 4 bases and J 3 bases; nucleotides not matched to a gene: 5. Germline CDR1 reads SGHRS; CDR2 reads YFSETQ. The CDR3 has 15 residues. In nucleotides, the CDR3 is TGCGCCAGCAGCGCCAACAGGGGGTCTAATGAAAAACTGTTTTTT. This gives the protein CASSANRGSNEKLFF. Filled out from reference TRBV5-1 and TRBJ1-4, the complete variable domain reads KAGVTQTPRYLIKTRGQQVTLSCSPISGHRSVSWYQQTPGQGLQFLFEYFSETQRNKGNFPGRFSGRQFSNSRSEMNVSTLELGDSALYLCASSANRGSNEKLFFGSGTQLSVL.

The table lists this clone with a count of one. This chain uses TRBV7-3 with TRBJ2-7; weak D call: TRBD2 (6 bases). Germline V gene lookup returns CDR1 SGHTA and CDR2 FQGTGA. V was shortened by 2 bases and J by 2 bases, with 22 bases between the two germline ends. The CDR3 has 18 residues. The CDR3 sequence is CASSLGGQVVGFPYEQYF. The CDR3 DNA reads TGTGCCAGCAGCTTAGGAGGGCAGGTTGTCGGGTTCCCCTACGAGCAGTACTTC.